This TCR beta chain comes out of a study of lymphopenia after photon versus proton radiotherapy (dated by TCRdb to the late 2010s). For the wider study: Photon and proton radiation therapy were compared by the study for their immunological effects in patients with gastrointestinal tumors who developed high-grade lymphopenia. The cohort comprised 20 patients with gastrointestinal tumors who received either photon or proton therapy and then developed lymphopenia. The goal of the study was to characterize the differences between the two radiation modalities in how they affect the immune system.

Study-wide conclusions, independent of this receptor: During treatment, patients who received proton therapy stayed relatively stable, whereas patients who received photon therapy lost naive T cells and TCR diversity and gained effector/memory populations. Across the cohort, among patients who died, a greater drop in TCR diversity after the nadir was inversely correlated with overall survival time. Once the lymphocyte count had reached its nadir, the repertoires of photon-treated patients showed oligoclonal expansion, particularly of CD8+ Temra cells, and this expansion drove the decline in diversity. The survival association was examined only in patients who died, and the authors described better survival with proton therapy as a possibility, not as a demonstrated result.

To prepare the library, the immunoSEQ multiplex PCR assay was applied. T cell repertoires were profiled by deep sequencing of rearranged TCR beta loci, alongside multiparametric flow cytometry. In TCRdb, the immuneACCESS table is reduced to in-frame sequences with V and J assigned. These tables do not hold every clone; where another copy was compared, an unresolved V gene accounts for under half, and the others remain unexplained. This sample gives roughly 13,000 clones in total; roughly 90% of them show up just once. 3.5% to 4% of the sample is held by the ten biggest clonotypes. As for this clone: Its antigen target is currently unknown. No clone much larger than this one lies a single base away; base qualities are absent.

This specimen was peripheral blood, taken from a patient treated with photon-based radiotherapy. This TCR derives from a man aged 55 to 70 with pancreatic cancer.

The sequenced DNA is TGTGCCAGCCAACGGGGGGGCATCCGCTACGAGCAGTACTTC. Protein translation: CASQRGGIRYEQYF. The V and J genes are TRBV6-5 and TRBJ2-7; 8 central bases correspond to TRBD2. The CDR3 holds 14 amino acids from the cysteine to the phenylalanine. Of all the DNA, just the CDR3 is kept, 42 bases in frame from base 1. The CDR1 and CDR2 encoded by the germline V gene are MNHEY and SVGAGI. V is pruned by 8 bases and J by 3 bases, leaving 9 bases of the junction without a gene match.